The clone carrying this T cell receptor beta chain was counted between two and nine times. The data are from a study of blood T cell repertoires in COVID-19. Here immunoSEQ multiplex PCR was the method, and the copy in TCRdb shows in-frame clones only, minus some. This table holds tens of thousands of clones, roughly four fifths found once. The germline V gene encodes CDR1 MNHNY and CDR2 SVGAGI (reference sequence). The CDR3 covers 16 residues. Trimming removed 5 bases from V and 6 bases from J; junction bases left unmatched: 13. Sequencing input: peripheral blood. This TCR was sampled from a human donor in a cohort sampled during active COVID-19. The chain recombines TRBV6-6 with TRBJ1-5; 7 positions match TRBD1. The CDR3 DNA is TGTGCCAGCAGTCGACACGACAGGGTTTTTAGTCAGCCCCAGCATTTT. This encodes CASSRHDRVFSQPQHF.